The 18 T cell receptor beta chains below come from one sample, sequenced in a study of technical replicates of blood from a handful of donors. This table comes from immunoSEQ multiplex PCR, and its TCRdb copy is limited to in-frame clones, with some not included. The sample includes tens of thousands of clones, about nine tenths of them seen just once. The source material was PBMCs. These receptors were collected from a human donor in good health. Some clones in this sample may be carry-over from other donors' samples.

The chain recombines TRBV4-2 with TRBJ2-1; D unresolved. The CDR3 runs to 13 residues. Germline CDR1 reads LGHNA; CDR2 reads YNFKEQ. With 4 bases removed from V and 6 bases from J, the gap between germline ends came to 10 bases. The CDR3 loop is CASSLGPLNEQFF. The DNA for the CDR3 is TGTGCCAGCAGCCTTGGCCCTCTCAATGAGCAGTTCTTC.

This chain connects TRBV9 to TRBJ2-2; tentative D call: TRBD2 (6 bases). Germline-derived CDR1 and CDR2 are SGDLS and YYNGEE. Trimming removed 3 bases from V and 5 bases from J, with 11 bases in between. CDR3 length equals 14 residues. CDR3 DNA sequence: TGTGCCAGCAGCGGACTAGTCGGGACCGGGGAGCTGTTTTTT. It is translated as CASSGLVGTGELFF. The full variable domain, rest sourced from reference TRBV9 and TRBJ2-2, is DSGVTQTPKHLITATGQRVTLRCSPRSGDLSVYWYQQSLDQGLQFLIQYYNGEERAKGNILERFSAQQFPDLHSELNLSSLELGDSALYFCASSGLVGTGELFFGEGSRLTVL.

This chain links TRBV30 with TRBJ2-2, with 8 bases fitting TRBD2. Germline V gene data show CDR1 as GTSNPN and CDR2 as SVGIG (reference sequence). The ends lost 2 bases at V and 4 bases at J; junction bases unmatched: 6. The CDR3 has 15 amino acids. For the CDR3, the DNA is TGTGCCTGGAGTCCACAGCGGGGGACCACCGGGGAGCTGTTTTTT. Encoded protein: CAWSPQRGTTGELFF. Full variable domain (rest looked up from reference TRBV30 and TRBJ2-2): SQTIHQWPATLVQPVGSPLSLECTVEGTSNPNLYWYRQAAGRGLQLLFYSVGIGQISSEVPQNLSASRPQDRQFILSSKKLLLSDSGFYLCAWSPQRGTTGELFFGEGSRLTVL.

The chain combines TRBV5-1 with TRBJ2-7; tentatively, D is TRBD2 (5 bases). Germline lookup yields CDR1 SGHRS and CDR2 YFSETQ. Trimming cost V 2 bases and J 3 bases, with 12 bases left between them. The CDR3 loop spans 14 amino acids. CDR3 in DNA: TGCGCCAGCAGCTTTCAAACGGGAAACTACGAGCAGTACTTC. It specifies CASSFQTGNYEQYF.

The gene calls are TRBV19 and TRBJ2-5; 10 bases are a match to TRBD2. This CDR3 is built from 17 residues. The germline CDR1 and CDR2 sequences are LNHDA and SQIVND (reference sequence). V dropped 5 bases and J dropped 3; count of bases not matched to a gene: 12. This CDR3 reads CASSVGTSVGGKETQYF. CDR3 nucleotides: TGTGCCAGTAGTGTCGGGACTAGCGTTGGGGGAAAAGAGACCCAGTACTTC.

The chain couples TRBV30 to TRBJ1-5, with TRBD1 as a possible D gene (6 bases). The V end lost 3 bases, the J end lost 8 bases, and 20 bases lay between the germline ends. The CDR3 runs 15 residues. The germline V gene has CDR1 GTSNPN and CDR2 SVGIG (reference sequence). This chain's CDR3 is CAWRGPGAGEKPQHF. Here the CDR3 DNA reads TGTGCCTGGAGGGGGCCGGGGGCGGGGGAGAAGCCCCAGCATTTT.

The chain combines TRBV28 with TRBJ1-3; D is uncertain. The CDR3 contains 14 residues. V dropped 11 bases and J dropped 3 bases, with 17 bases sitting between them. Per germline, CDR1 MDHEN and CDR2 SYDVKM. CDR3 protein: CAGPPGGLGNTIYF. As DNA, the CDR3 is TGTGCCGGACCACCGGGAGGACTTGGAAACACCATATATTTT.

This chain joins TRBV20-1 and TRBJ1-2; TRBD1 might be the D (5 bases). The CDR3 has 11 residues. Germline CDR1 reads DFQATT; CDR2 reads SNEGSKA (reference sequence). This chain's CDR3 is CRVPGNYGYTF. The CDR3 region has the DNA TGCCGGGTGCCAGGGAATTATGGCTACACCTTC.

V gene TRBV7-9 combines with J gene TRBJ1-2; 7 positions match TRBD1. The CDR3 covers 18 residues. Germline CDR1 SEHNR, CDR2 FQNEAQ (reference sequence). The J segment lost 2 bases and the V segment lost 3 bases, leaving 15 bases of the junction unmatched. As DNA, the CDR3 is TGTGCCAGCAGCTTCTCCCGTGACTCCGGGACAGCAAACTATGGCTACACCTTC. It encodes CASSFSRDSGTANYGYTF.

The V gene is TRBV7-8, the J gene TRBJ2-7, with 8 bases lining up with TRBD1. Germline loops: CDR1 SGHVS, CDR2 FQNEAQ. The CDR3 sequence is 15 residues long. The J segment lost 6 bases and the V segment lost 2 bases, leaving 9 bases of the junction unmatched. The CDR3 sequence is CASSLSDRGEFEQYF. CDR3 nucleotide sequence: TGTGCCAGCAGCTTATCTGACAGGGGAGAGTTCGAGCAGTACTTC. Based on the CDR3 plus reference TRBV7-8 and TRBJ2-7, the full variable domain is GAGVSQSPRYKVAKRGQDVALRCDPISGHVSLFWYQQALGQGPEFLTYFQNEAQLDKSGLPSDRFFAERPEGSVSTLKIQRTQQEDSAVYLCASSLSDRGEFEQYFGPGTRLTVT.

To note about this clone: The same CDR3 also results from other DNA sequences found in this sample. The rearrangement uses TRBV5-1 and TRBJ2-1, with 7 bases identical to TRBD2. CDR1 is SGHRS, CDR2 YFSETQ, per germline. CDR3 length: 14 amino acids. The V gene end was trimmed by 4 bases and the J gene end by 2 bases; junction bases not matched to a gene: 3. This chain's CDR3 is CASSPSGAYNEQFF. In DNA, the CDR3 is TGCGCCAGCAGCCCCAGCGGGGCCTACAATGAGCAGTTCTTC.

The rearrangement uses TRBV19 and TRBJ2-3; 9 bases map to TRBD2. This CDR3 is 14 amino acids long. Germline V gene data show CDR1 as LNHDA and CDR2 as SQIVND (reference sequence). V lost 5 bases, J lost 3 bases, and 3 bases stayed unmatched. CDR3 sequence: CASSRLAATDTQYF. DNA for the CDR3: TGTGCCAGTAGTCGACTAGCGGCAACAGATACGCAGTATTTT.

The chain links TRBV27 to TRBJ1-2, with TRBD1 as a possible D gene (5 bases). Trimming cost V 4 bases and J 7 bases, with 16 bases left between them. The length of the CDR3 is 14 residues. CDR1 MNHEY and CDR2 SMNVEV come from the germline V gene (reference sequence). As DNA, the CDR3 is TGTGCCAGCAGTTACGCGGGGCCCTCGAGTGGCTACACCTTC. Its translation: CASSYAGPSSGYTF.

The chain is built from TRBV14 and TRBJ1-4; D is perhaps TRBD1 (6 bases). The CDR3 loop spans 15 amino acids. Looked up from germline, CDR1 is SGHDN and CDR2 is FVKESK. Trimming removed 4 bases from V and 6 bases from J, with 15 bases in between. The CDR3 DNA sequence: TGTGCCAGCAGCCTCGGACAGTCACTGGATGAAAAACTGTTTTTT. Protein product: CASSLGQSLDEKLFF.

There are a few counts of this clone. V is TRBV14 and J is TRBJ2-1; tentatively, D is TRBD1 (7 bases). The CDR3 totals 16 residues. CDR1 is SGHDN, CDR2 FVKESK, per germline. V shed 3 bases and J shed 1 base, with 13 bases lying between them. In nucleotides, the CDR3 is TGTGCCAGCAGCCATACCGCAGGGGGGTCCTACAATGAGCAGTTCTTC. Amino acid sequence: CASSHTAGGSYNEQFF.

V is TRBV7-9 and J is TRBJ1-6, with TRBD1 matching 8 bases. The CDR3 extends over 16 amino acids. Germline-derived CDR1 and CDR2 are SEHNR and FQNEAQ (reference sequence). With 4 bases clipped from V and 1 base from J, the junction kept 3 bases outside the gene matches. CDR3 residues: CASSSGQGSYNSPLHF. The CDR3 DNA reads TGTGCCAGCAGCTCAGGACAGGGTTCCTATAATTCACCCCTCCACTTT.

CDR3 DNA sequence: TGTGCCAGTAGTTCCAGGGGAAACACTGAAGCTTTCTTT. Amino acids: CASSSRGNTEAFF. The chain employs TRBV19 and TRBJ1-1; D may be TRBD1 (6 bases). The CDR3 is made up of 13 amino acids. V shed 5 bases and J shed 2 bases, with 9 bases lying between them. Germline lookup yields CDR1 LNHDA and CDR2 SQIVND (reference sequence).

The V gene is TRBV18, the J gene TRBJ1-3; the match to TRBD1 covers 11 bases. After removal of 4 bases from V and 7 bases from J, the junction contained 6 bases not matched to a gene. The germline CDR1 and CDR2 sequences are KGHSH and LQKENI. The CDR3 contains 15 residues. CDR3 in amino acids: CASSLGQGALNTIYF. The CDR3 bases are TGTGCCAGCTCACTAGGACAGGGGGCTTTGAACACCATATATTTT.